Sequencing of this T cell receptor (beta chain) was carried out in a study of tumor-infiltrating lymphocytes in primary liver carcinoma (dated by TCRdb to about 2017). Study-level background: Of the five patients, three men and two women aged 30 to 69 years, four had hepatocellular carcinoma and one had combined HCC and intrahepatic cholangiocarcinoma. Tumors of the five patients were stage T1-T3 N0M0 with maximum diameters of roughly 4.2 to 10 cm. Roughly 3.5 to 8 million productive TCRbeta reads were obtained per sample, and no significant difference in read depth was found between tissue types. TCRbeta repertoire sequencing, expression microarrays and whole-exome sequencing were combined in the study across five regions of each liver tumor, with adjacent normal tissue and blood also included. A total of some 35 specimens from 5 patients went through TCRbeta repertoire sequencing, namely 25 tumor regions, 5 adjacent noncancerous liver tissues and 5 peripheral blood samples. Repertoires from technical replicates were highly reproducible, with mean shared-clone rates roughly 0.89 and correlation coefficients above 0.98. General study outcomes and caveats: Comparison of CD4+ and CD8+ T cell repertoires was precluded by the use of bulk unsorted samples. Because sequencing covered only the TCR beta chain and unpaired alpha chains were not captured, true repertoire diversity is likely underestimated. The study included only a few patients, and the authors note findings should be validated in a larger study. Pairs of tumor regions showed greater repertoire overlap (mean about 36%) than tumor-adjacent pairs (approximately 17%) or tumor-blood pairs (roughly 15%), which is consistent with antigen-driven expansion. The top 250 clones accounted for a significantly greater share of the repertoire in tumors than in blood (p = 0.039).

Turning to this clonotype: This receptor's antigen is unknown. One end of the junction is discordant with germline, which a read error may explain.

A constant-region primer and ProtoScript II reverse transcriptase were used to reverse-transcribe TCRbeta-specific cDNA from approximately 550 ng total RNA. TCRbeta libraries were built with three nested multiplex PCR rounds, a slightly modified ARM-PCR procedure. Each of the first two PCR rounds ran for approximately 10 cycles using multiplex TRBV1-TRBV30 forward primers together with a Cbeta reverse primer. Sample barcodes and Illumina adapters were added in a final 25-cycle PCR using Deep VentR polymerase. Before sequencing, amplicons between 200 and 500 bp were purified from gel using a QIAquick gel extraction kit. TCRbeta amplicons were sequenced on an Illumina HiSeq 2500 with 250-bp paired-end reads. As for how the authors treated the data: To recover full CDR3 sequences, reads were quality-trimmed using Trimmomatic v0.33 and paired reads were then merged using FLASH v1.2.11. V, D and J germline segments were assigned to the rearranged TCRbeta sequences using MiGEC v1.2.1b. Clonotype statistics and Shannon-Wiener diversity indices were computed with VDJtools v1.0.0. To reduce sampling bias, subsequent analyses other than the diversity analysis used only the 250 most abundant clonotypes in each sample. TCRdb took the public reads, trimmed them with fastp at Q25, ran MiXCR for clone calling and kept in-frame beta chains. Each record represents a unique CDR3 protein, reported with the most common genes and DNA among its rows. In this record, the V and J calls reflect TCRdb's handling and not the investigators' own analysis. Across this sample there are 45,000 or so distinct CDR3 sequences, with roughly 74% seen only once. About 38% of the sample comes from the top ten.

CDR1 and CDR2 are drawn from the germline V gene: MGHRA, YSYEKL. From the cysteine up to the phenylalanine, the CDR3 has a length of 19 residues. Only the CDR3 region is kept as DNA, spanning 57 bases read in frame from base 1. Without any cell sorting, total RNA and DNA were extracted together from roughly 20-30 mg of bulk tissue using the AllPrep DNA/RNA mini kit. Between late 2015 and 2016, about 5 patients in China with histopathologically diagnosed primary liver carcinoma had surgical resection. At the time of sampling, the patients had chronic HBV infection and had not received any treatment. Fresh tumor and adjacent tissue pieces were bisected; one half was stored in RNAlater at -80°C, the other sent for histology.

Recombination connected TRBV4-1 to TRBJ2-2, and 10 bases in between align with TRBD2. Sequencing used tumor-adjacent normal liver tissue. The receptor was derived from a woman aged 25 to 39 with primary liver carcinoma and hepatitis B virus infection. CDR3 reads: CASSPGVAGGRANTGDLFF. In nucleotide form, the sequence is TGCGCCAGCAGCCCTGGGGTAGCGGGAGGCCGAGCGAACACCGGGGACCTGTTTTTT.